This passage covers 25 T cell receptor beta chains from one sample sequenced in a study of chemoradiotherapy in HPV16-positive cancers. The protocol was immunoSEQ multiplex PCR, while the TCRdb copy is restricted to in-frame clones and leaves out a portion. The sample has about 5,400 clones, 75% to 90% seen once. The sample in question was tumor tissue, obtained from a patient who underwent chemoradiotherapy. These receptors were collected from a human donor with HPV-associated anogenital cancer.

The chain has TRBV11-2 and TRBJ1-2, with 8 bases aligning to TRBD1. V lost 5 bases and J lost 3; bases outside the gene matches: 2. Looked up from germline, CDR1 is SGHAT and CDR2 is FQNNGV. CDR3 length: 13 amino acids. In nucleotides, the CDR3 is TGTGCCAGCAGCCCGACAGGGGACTATGGCTACACCTTC. As protein: CASSPTGDYGYTF.

The J gene is TRBJ2-7, the V gene TRBV27, with 9 bases lining up with TRBD1. J lost 6 bases, V lost 5 bases, and 14 bases had no gene match. This CDR3 comprises 16 residues. The germline gives CDR1 MNHEY, CDR2 SMNVEV (reference sequence). The CDR3 DNA is TGTGCCAGCAGTGGATCATTCCGGGACAGGGTCGTCGAGCAGTACTTC. Its protein product is CASSGSFRDRVVEQYF.

The chain has TRBV7-6 and TRBJ1-3; tentatively, D is TRBD1 (5 bases). CDR3 length: 16 amino acids. Trimming left V 4 bases short and J 2 bases short, with 15 bases between. Germline lookup yields CDR1 SGHVS and CDR2 FNYEAQ. The CDR3 spells CASSSIPGATGNTIYF. The CDR3 coding sequence is TGTGCCAGCAGCTCAATACCCGGGGCCACTGGAAACACCATATATTTT.

The rearrangement uses TRBV2 and TRBJ2-3; TRBD2 aligns across 9 bases. CDR3 length equals 15 residues. The V and J ends lost 8 bases and 6 bases, in that order; junction bases with no gene match: 12. Germline V CDR1 and CDR2: SNHLY, FYNNEI. Here the CDR3 reads CASGDQRGAGDTQYF. The CDR3 DNA reads as TGTGCCAGCGGAGACCAGCGGGGGGCGGGGGATACGCAGTATTTT. Drawing the rest from reference TRBV2 and TRBJ2-3, the complete variable domain is EPEVTQTPSHQVTQMGQEVILRCVPISNHLYFYWYRQILGQKVEFLVSFYNNEISEKSEIFDDQFSVERPDGSNFTLKIRSTKLEDSAMYFCASGDQRGAGDTQYFGPGTRLTVL.

The count of this clone is one. The V and J genes are TRBV29-1 and TRBJ1-1, with 7 bases that match TRBD1. Unmatched junction bases numbered 11, after V lost 7 bases and J lost 3 bases. Germline CDR1 reads SQVTM; CDR2 reads ANQGSEA. CDR3 length equals 14 residues. CDR3 amino acids: CSGVRQGSDTEAFF. The CDR3 nucleotides are TGCAGCGGGGTCCGACAGGGTTCGGACACTGAAGCTTTCTTT.

As for this clone: The same CDR3 can be traced to other DNA sequences in this sample. The V and J genes are TRBV5-6 and TRBJ1-1; the D gene is possibly TRBD1 (5 bases). V was pared by 1 base and J by 4 bases, with 5 bases between. Germline-derived CDR1 and CDR2 are SGHDT and YYEEEE. The length of the CDR3 is 12 residues. This CDR3 reads CASSLRGTEAFF. DNA of the CDR3: TGTGCCAGCAGCTTGAGGGGCACTGAAGCTTTCTTT.

This clone was observed a single time. This chain links TRBV5-1 with TRBJ2-7; 7 nucleotides match TRBD1. V dropped 0 bases and J dropped 5; count of bases not matched to a gene: 8. Looked up from germline, CDR1 is SGHRS and CDR2 is YFSETQ. The CDR3 consists of 15 residues. CDR3 residues: CASSLDVGGVNEQYF. The CDR3 nucleotides read TGCGCCAGCAGCTTGGATGTAGGGGGCGTAAACGAGCAGTACTTC.

This rearrangement joins TRBV21-1 to TRBJ2-3; TRBD2 is taken as the D call from the table, unchecked against the DNA. TRBV21-1 is classified as a pseudogene. The CDR3 covers 20 residues. CDR3 sequence: CASSKGRGGGAPFPTDTQYF. CDR3 nucleotide sequence: TGTGCCAGCAGCAAAGGGCGAGGCGGGGGGGCCCCTTTTCCCACAGATACGCAGTATTTT.

The chain links TRBV19 to TRBJ1-5; 9 bases are shared with TRBD1. The CDR3 contains 17 residues. Germline CDR1 is LNHDA and CDR2 is SQIVND (reference sequence). V shed 6 bases and J 5 bases; nucleotides not matched to a gene: 14. The CDR3 DNA sequence: TGTGCCAGTAGGGGAGGGACAGGGTTACGGAGGGATCAGCCCCAGCATTTT. Its protein product is CASRGGTGLRRDQPQHF.

This clone was seen just once. The chain employs TRBV5-6 and TRBJ1-1, with a tentative D call TRBD1 (5 bases). The V and J ends lost 0 bases and 1 base respectively, with 13 bases between them. Germline V CDR1 and CDR2: SGHDT, YYEEEE. The CDR3 covers 16 residues. The CDR3 DNA reads TGTGCCAGCAGCTTGGGGGGGGACCCACAGAACACTGAAGCTTTCTTT. This encodes CASSLGGDPQNTEAFF.

The rearrangement joins TRBV18 to TRBJ2-7; D unresolved. Germline values: CDR1 KGHSH, CDR2 LQKENI. The CDR3 length is 14 residues. Trimming pared 2 bases from V and 2 bases from J, leaving 10 bases between. In DNA, the CDR3 is TGTGCCAGCTCACCAGAGGTCGGGCCCTACGAGCAGTACTTC. This gives the protein CASSPEVGPYEQYF.

The CDR3 spells CASSQDRDLNTGELFF. The CDR3 nucleotides read TGTGCCAGCAGCCAAGACAGGGACCTCAACACCGGGGAGCTGTTTTTT. The chain uses TRBV21-1 and TRBJ2-2; the table's TRBD1 call for D was not verified on the DNA. TRBV21-1 is listed as a pseudogene. This CDR3 has 16 residues.

The chain is built from TRBV5-4 and TRBJ1-6, with D possibly TRBD1 on 6 matching bases. Looked up from germline, CDR1 is SGHNT and CDR2 is YYREEE (reference sequence). Trimming stripped 0 bases from V and 8 bases from J, with 9 bases between. This CDR3 spans 14 amino acids. This chain's CDR3 is CASSLDRVYSPLHF. The CDR3 DNA reads as TGTGCCAGCAGCTTGGACAGGGTTTATTCACCCCTCCACTTT. Full variable domain (outside the CDR3, taken from reference TRBV5-4 and TRBJ1-6): ETGVTQSPTHLIKTRGQQVTLRCSSQSGHNTVSWYQQALGQGPQFIFQYYREEENGRGNFPPRFSGLQFPNYSSELNVNALELDDSALYLCASSLDRVYSPLHFGNGTRLTVT.

This chain joins TRBV6-1 and TRBJ2-5; 9 bases agree with TRBD1. In germline, CDR1 is MNHNS, CDR2 SASEGT. The CDR3 totals 14 residues. Unmatched junction bases numbered 6, after V lost 4 bases and J lost 6 bases. CDR3 in DNA: TGTGCCAGCAGTGTGGGACAGGGAACGAAGACCCAGTACTTC. Amino acids: CASSVGQGTKTQYF.

The V call is TRBV9, the J call TRBJ2-1, with 8 bases matching TRBD2. Germline V gene lookup returns CDR1 SGDLS and CDR2 YYNGEE. Trimming removed 3 bases from V and 4 bases from J; junction bases left unmatched: 6. The CDR3 runs to 15 residues. In DNA form, the CDR3 reads TGTGCCAGCAGCGCTCAGCGGGGGAGTTACAATGAGCAGTTCTTC. Amino acid sequence: CASSAQRGSYNEQFF.

The V gene is TRBV5-1, the J gene TRBJ2-2; D unclear. The V gene's germline CDR1 is SGHRS and CDR2 YFSETQ. The CDR3 is made up of 12 amino acids. Trimming shortened V by 5 bases and J by 3 bases, and 5 bases separated the two germline ends. DNA of the CDR3: TGCGCCAGCAGTCAAGACACCGGGGAGCTGTTTTTT. This gives the protein CASSQDTGELFF.

The CDR3 nucleotides read TGCGCCAGCAGCTTTTGGACTAGCGGGGGGCCCGGCGAGCAGTACTTC. It codes for CASSFWTSGGPGEQYF. J is TRBJ2-7 and V is TRBV5-1, with 14 bases matching TRBD2. After removal of 2 bases from V and 6 bases from J, the junction contained 7 bases not matched to a gene. This CDR3 comprises 16 residues. Germline assignment: CDR1 SGHRS and CDR2 YFSETQ.

This rearrangement joins TRBV18 to TRBJ2-6; no clear D. With 1 base removed from V and 0 bases from J, the gap between germline ends came to 7 bases. The CDR3 covers 16 residues. Germline V gene data show CDR1 as KGHSH and CDR2 as LQKENI. DNA of the CDR3: TGTGCCAGCTCACCACAGGGAAGCTCTGGGGCCAACGTCCTGACTTTC. Protein sequence: CASSPQGSSGANVLTF.

The chain couples TRBV2 to TRBJ2-3; a weak D match, TRBD2 (6 bases). The V end was cut by 7 bases, the J end by 4 bases, with 12 bases between. CDR3 length: 13 residues. Germline-derived CDR1 and CDR2 are SNHLY and FYNNEI. Here the CDR3 reads CASTAGTSDTQYF. The CDR3 DNA reads TGTGCCAGCACGGCGGGGACCTCAGATACGCAGTATTTT.

The gene calls are TRBV4-1 and TRBJ1-1, with D unclear. The germline V gene encodes CDR1 MGHRA and CDR2 YSYEKL. The CDR3 spans 15 residues. V shed 0 bases and J shed 4 bases, with 12 bases lying between them. The CDR3 DNA sequence: TGCGCCAGCAGCCAAGATCCGGGGTACCCCACTGAAGCTTTCTTT. Its protein is CASSQDPGYPTEAFF.

V and J are TRBV5-1 and TRBJ2-3; D possibly corresponds to TRBD2 (6 bases). The germline V gene encodes CDR1 SGHRS and CDR2 YFSETQ. The ends were cut back, 7 bases at V and 4 bases at J, with 19 bases in the middle. The CDR3 spans 15 residues. CDR3: CASGSNSGDADTQYF. The CDR3 DNA sequence: TGCGCCAGCGGAAGCAATAGCGGTGATGCAGATACGCAGTATTTT.

In its sample, this clone was seen once. This chain uses TRBV5-4 with TRBJ2-3, with TRBD2 matching 11 bases. CDR1 and CDR2 (germline): SGHNT, YYREEE (reference sequence). The CDR3 loop spans 16 amino acids. With 3 bases clipped from V and 2 bases from J, the junction kept 5 bases outside the gene matches. The DNA for the CDR3 is TGTGCCAGCAGCTCCCCTAGCGGGGGGACCACAGATACGCAGTATTTT. This codes for CASSSPSGGTTDTQYF. The whole variable domain, remainder taken from reference TRBV5-4 and TRBJ2-3, is ETGVTQSPTHLIKTRGQQVTLRCSSQSGHNTVSWYQQALGQGPQFIFQYYREEENGRGNFPPRFSGLQFPNYSSELNVNALELDDSALYLCASSSPSGGTTDTQYFGPGTRLTVL.

This chain connects TRBV7-9 to TRBJ1-2; D remains ambiguous. V shed 1 base and J shed 1 base, with 7 bases lying between them. Looked up from germline, CDR1 is SEHNR and CDR2 is FQNEAQ (reference sequence). This CDR3 comprises 14 residues. The CDR3 reads CASSLEGRNYGYTF. CDR3 sequence (DNA): TGTGCCAGCAGCTTAGAGGGCCGTAACTATGGCTACACCTTC.

The chain recombines TRBV12-5 with TRBJ2-7; TRBD1 or TRBD2 may be the D gene (6 bases each). Germline V gives CDR1 LGHNT, CDR2 FRNRAP. V was cut by 0 bases and J by 0 bases, with 9 bases left in between. CDR3 length: 15 residues. CDR3 in amino acids: CASGLVGGISYEQYF. The DNA for the CDR3 is TGTGCTAGTGGTTTGGTAGGGGGGATCTCCTACGAGCAGTACTTC.

This clone was detected only once. The gene calls are TRBV5-1 and TRBJ1-1; weak D call: TRBD1 (5 bases). V was cut by 4 bases and J by 1 base, with 8 bases left in between. CDR3 length equals 13 residues. Germline CDR1 is SGHRS and CDR2 is YFSETQ. The CDR3 region is CASSPTGNTEAFF. The DNA of the CDR3 is TGCGCCAGCAGCCCTACAGGGAACACTGAAGCTTTCTTT.